The entry below describes one TCR beta chain. TCRdb keeps only in-frame clones here, not all; method: immunoSEQ multiplex PCR. Found here are 55,000 or so clones, roughly 79% of them singletons; the top ten hold 6.1%. This sample is part of a study of radiotherapy plus CTLA-4 blockade in lung cancer. Per germline, CDR1 SGHRS and CDR2 YFSETQ. The CDR3 extends over 15 amino acids. With V trimmed by 0 bases and J by 8 bases, 2 bases remained unmatched. Specimen: peripheral blood, collected from a patient treated with radiotherapy plus ipilimumab. The chain is built from TRBV5-1 and TRBJ1-6, with 10 bases that match TRBD1. The clonotype comes from a human donor with non-small cell lung cancer whose response to radiotherapy plus ipilimumab could not be evaluated. DNA for the CDR3: TGCGCCAGCAGCTTGGTGGGGACAGGGGATTCACCCCTCCACTTT. This sequence encodes CASSLVGTGDSPLHF.